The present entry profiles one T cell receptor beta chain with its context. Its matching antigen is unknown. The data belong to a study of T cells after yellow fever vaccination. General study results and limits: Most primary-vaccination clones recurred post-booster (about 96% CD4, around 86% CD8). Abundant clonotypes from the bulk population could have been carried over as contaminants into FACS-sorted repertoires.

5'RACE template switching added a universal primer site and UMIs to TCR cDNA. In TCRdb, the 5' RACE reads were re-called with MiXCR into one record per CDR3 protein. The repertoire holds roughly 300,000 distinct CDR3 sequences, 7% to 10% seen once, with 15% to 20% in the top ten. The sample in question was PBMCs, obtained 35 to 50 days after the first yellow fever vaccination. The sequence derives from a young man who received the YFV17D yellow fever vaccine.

The CDR3 spells CATSTVDNEQFF. The CDR3 bases are TGTGCCACCAGCACAGTGGACAATGAGCAGTTCTTC. The chain carries TRBV15 and TRBJ2-1; D gene ambiguous. The ends were cut back, 4 bases at V and 5 bases at J, with 6 bases in the middle. From germline, CDR1 is LNHNV and CDR2 YYDKDF (reference sequence). The CDR3 has 12 amino acids.